Following are 16 T cell receptor beta chains from one sample sequenced in a study of beta chain features in type 1 diabetes. Expressed TCRB transcripts were sequenced, since all the RNA that had been isolated was reverse transcribed. Some clones are missing from TCRdb's copy, which holds only in-frame ones; the method was immunoSEQ multiplex PCR. The sample has 450,000 to 550,000 clones; 25% to 35% are singletons. Sequenced: naive CD4+ T cells from blood. These receptors were taken from a man in his late teens or twenties in good health.

This clone was detected only a few times. This chain connects TRBV4-1 to TRBJ2-5, with a possible D match to TRBD1 (6 bases). This CDR3 contains 15 residues. In germline, CDR1 is MGHRA, CDR2 YSYEKL. V was trimmed by 1 base and J by 5 bases, leaving 14 bases between them. DNA for the CDR3: TGCGCCAGCAGCCAAGGGCAGGGGAGCGTCGAGACCCAGTACTTC. Translating it yields CASSQGQGSVETQYF.

This chain joins TRBV7-6 and TRBJ2-5; 7 nucleotides align to TRBD1. The V and J ends lost 0 bases and 4 bases, in that order; junction bases with no gene match: 11. The CDR3 length is 17 residues. The germline gives CDR1 SGHVS, CDR2 FNYEAQ. This CDR3 is CASSLARGQGDLETQYF. In DNA, the CDR3 is TGTGCCAGCAGCTTAGCCCGCGGCCAGGGGGATTTAGAGACCCAGTACTTC. Variable domain in full (rest from reference TRBV7-6 and TRBJ2-5): GAGVSQSPRYKVTKRGQDVALRCDPISGHVSLYWYRQALGQGPEFLTYFNYEAQQDKSGLPNDRFSAERPEGSISTLTIQRTEQRDSAMYRCASSLARGQGDLETQYFGPGTRLLVL.

This chain uses TRBV15 with TRBJ2-3; D uncertain. This CDR3 contains 14 residues. The germline CDR1 and CDR2 sequences are LNHNV and YYDKDF (reference sequence). V lost 1 base, J lost 1 base, and 6 bases lay in between. The chain's CDR3 is CATSRGGGTDTQYF. CDR3 nucleotides: TGTGCCACCAGCAGAGGTGGGGGCACAGATACGCAGTATTTT.

This chain links TRBV15 with TRBJ2-5; D call uncertain. V was clipped by 0 bases and J by 7 bases, with 18 bases between them. The CDR3 runs to 16 residues. Germline-derived CDR1 and CDR2 are LNHNV and YYDKDF (reference sequence). CDR3 DNA sequence: TGTGCCACCAGCAGAGAGCGGAGTGCCGGCAGTGGGACCCAGTACTTC. It codes for CATSRERSAGSGTQYF.

Of note for this clone: This may be a read error: a much more frequent sequence differs by one nucleotide. The V gene is TRBV7-8, the J gene TRBJ2-5; D gene unclear. Germline V CDR1 and CDR2: SGHVS, FQNEAQ. This CDR3 is 12 amino acids long. V lost 1 base and J 1 base, leaving 1 base between the germline ends. The DNA for the CDR3 is TGTGCCAGCAGCTTAGGCCAAGAGACCCAGTACTTC. Protein product: CASSLGQETQYF.

This clone has a handful of counts. This chain uses TRBV7-8 with TRBJ2-1; a weak D match, TRBD2 (6 bases). The CDR3 runs 17 residues. Germline-derived CDR1 and CDR2 are SGHVS and FQNEAQ. V shed 1 base and J shed 1 base, with 14 bases lying between them. The CDR3 sequence is CASSLGRLVLSYNEQFF. In nucleotides, the CDR3 is TGTGCCAGCAGCTTAGGAAGACTAGTCTTATCCTACAATGAGCAGTTCTTC.

The rearrangement links TRBV11-3 to TRBJ1-1; unclear D gene. The CDR3 is made up of 13 amino acids. The germline V and J ends were trimmed by 2 bases and 1 base, with 5 bases remaining between them. CDR1 and CDR2 (germline): SGHNT, YENEEA. CDR3 in DNA: TGTGCCAGCAGCTTAAGGCCGAACACTGAAGCTTTCTTT. It encodes CASSLRPNTEAFF.

In its sample, this clone was seen a few times. The chain recombines TRBV4-3 with TRBJ2-7, with 12 bases that match TRBD2. The V and J ends lost 1 base and 2 bases, in that order; junction bases with no gene match: 6. The CDR3 runs to 17 residues. In germline, CDR1 is LGHNA, CDR2 YSLEER. The CDR3 region is CASSQVSGTSGPYEQYF. CDR3 DNA sequence: TGCGCCAGCAGCCAAGTTTCGGGGACTAGCGGGCCCTACGAGCAGTACTTC.

V and J are TRBV27 and TRBJ2-7; 8 nucleotides agree with TRBD1. The V gene end was trimmed by 2 bases and the J gene end by 2 bases; junction bases not matched to a gene: 14. CDR1 is MNHEY and CDR2 is SMNVEV in the germline V gene (reference sequence). The CDR3 is made up of 18 amino acids. CDR3 sequence reads: CASSLVRPGQGGAYEQYF. CDR3 nucleotide sequence: TGTGCCAGCAGTTTAGTACGCCCAGGACAGGGTGGTGCCTACGAGCAGTACTTC.

The CDR3 region is CASSSLNTGELFF. The CDR3 DNA follows: TGTGCCAGCAGTTCTCTAAACACCGGGGAGCTGTTTTTT. This sequence joins TRBV28 and TRBJ2-2; D is undetermined. The V end was cut by 4 bases, the J end by 2 bases, with 5 bases between. The CDR3 has 13 amino acids. Germline V gives CDR1 MDHEN, CDR2 SYDVKM.

This chain joins TRBV30 and TRBJ1-2; D ambiguous. This CDR3 region has 15 residues. The germline V gene encodes CDR1 GTSNPN and CDR2 SVGIG (reference sequence). The V end lost 2 bases, the J end lost 3 bases, and 16 bases lay between the germline ends. The chain's CDR3 is CAWSYDRGPYYGYTF. In DNA form, the CDR3 reads TGTGCCTGGAGTTACGATCGCGGCCCTTACTATGGCTACACCTTC.

The V and J genes are TRBV7-2 and TRBJ1-1; 7 bases fit TRBD1. The CDR3 covers 13 residues. V was pared by 5 bases and J by 4 bases, with 4 bases of the junction left unmatched. Germline V lookup: CDR1 SGHTA, CDR2 FQGNSA. The CDR3 region is CASSPTGVTEAFF. The CDR3 coding sequence is TGTGCCAGCAGCCCTACAGGGGTCACTGAAGCTTTCTTT.

In this sample, this clone turned up a few times. This sample also contains other DNA sequences that code for the same CDR3. The chain employs TRBV30 and TRBJ2-3, with 10 nucleotides matching TRBD2. Looked up from germline, CDR1 is GTSNPN and CDR2 is SVGIG (reference sequence). The CDR3 has 14 residues. V trimming: 3 bases; J trimming: 0 bases; junction bases outside the gene matches: 0. CDR3 bases: TGTGCCTGGAGACTAGCGGGGAGCACAGATACGCAGTATTTT. This sequence encodes CAWRLAGSTDTQYF.

The V and J genes are TRBV6-5 and TRBJ2-3; 8 bases are shared with TRBD1. Germline V gives CDR1 MNHEY, CDR2 SVGAGI. The V and J ends lost 6 bases and 3 bases, in that order; junction bases with no gene match: 8. The CDR3 runs 15 residues. The CDR3 spells CASREWRTGTDTQYF. The CDR3 region has the DNA TGTGCCAGCAGGGAGTGGAGGACAGGGACAGATACGCAGTATTTT.

J is TRBJ2-5 and V is TRBV9; D gene unclear. The V gene's germline CDR1 is SGDLS and CDR2 YYNGEE. Trimming stripped 0 bases from V and 4 bases from J, with 4 bases between. The CDR3 is made up of 12 amino acids. This CDR3 reads CASSVVGETQYF. CDR3 bases: TGTGCCAGCAGCGTAGTTGGAGAGACCCAGTACTTC. The variable domain in full, completed from reference TRBV9 and TRBJ2-5, reads DSGVTQTPKHLITATGQRVTLRCSPRSGDLSVYWYQQSLDQGLQFLIQYYNGEERAKGNILERFSAQQFPDLHSELNLSSLELGDSALYFCASSVVGETQYFGPGTRLLVL.

The chain combines TRBV5-1 with TRBJ2-7; weak D call: TRBD1 (6 bases). The CDR3 extends over 14 amino acids. CDR1 is SGHRS, CDR2 YFSETQ, per germline. Trimming stripped 1 base from V and 2 bases from J, with 10 bases between. CDR3 region: CASSLTGHPYEQYF. In nucleotides, the CDR3 is TGCGCCAGCAGCTTGACAGGGCATCCCTACGAGCAGTACTTC.